This TCR beta chain was identified in a study of Graves' ophthalmopathy and Graves' hyperthyroidism. About the research overall: Peripheral blood was gathered at the point of initial diagnosis, before any treatment started.

For repertoire sequencing, the TCR beta CDR3 regions were amplified from RNA transcripts. An opening RT-PCR round employed HTBI primers and preceded a second-round multiplex PCR. TCRdb processed the multiplex PCR reads anew with MiXCR; each CDR3 protein has one entry. The sample yields more than 550,000 distinct CDR3 sequences, 35% to 50% seen once. The study's findings and limits: Blood also contained most of the expanded thyroid clonotypes above 0.001 frequency.

In this cohort, patients with other autoimmune diseases, uncontrolled infections, pregnancy or lactation were excluded. Isolation of PBMCs was performed using 7.5 to 10 ml of fresh peripheral blood. This clonotype turned up a few times. The antigen is unknown. This receptor was taken from an adult man with Graves' ophthalmopathy. The sample taken for sequencing was peripheral blood.

CDR3: CASGLETTDHQETQYF. CDR3 DNA sequence: TGTGCTAGTGGTTTGGAGACCACGGACCACCAAGAGACCCAGTACTTC. The V gene is TRBV12-5, the J gene TRBJ2-5; no reliable D call. Germline lookup yields CDR1 LGHNT and CDR2 FRNRAP. V lost 1 base to trimming and J lost 0 bases, with 12 bases between them. The CDR3 runs to 16 residues.